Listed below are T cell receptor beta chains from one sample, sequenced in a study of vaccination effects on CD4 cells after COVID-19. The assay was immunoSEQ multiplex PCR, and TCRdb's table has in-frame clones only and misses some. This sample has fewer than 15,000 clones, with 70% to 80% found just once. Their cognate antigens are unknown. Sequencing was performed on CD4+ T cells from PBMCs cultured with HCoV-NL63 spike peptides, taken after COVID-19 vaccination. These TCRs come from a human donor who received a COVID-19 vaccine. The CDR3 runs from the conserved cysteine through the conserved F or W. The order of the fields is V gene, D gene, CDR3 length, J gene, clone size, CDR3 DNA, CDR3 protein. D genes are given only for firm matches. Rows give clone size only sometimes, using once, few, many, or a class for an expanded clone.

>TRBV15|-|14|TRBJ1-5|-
TGTGCCACTACCAGTCGACGGGATTATCAGCCCCAGCATTTT
CATTSRRDYQPQHF
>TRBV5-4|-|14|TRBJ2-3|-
TGTGCCAGCAGCTCTGACTCTTCCGGGACGCCGCAGTATTTT
CASSSDSSGTPQYF
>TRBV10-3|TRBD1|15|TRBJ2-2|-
TGTGCCATCAGCCCCGGACAGGGGGTCACCGGGGAGCTGTTTTTT
CAISPGQGVTGELFF
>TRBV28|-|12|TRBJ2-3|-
TGTGCCAGCAGCGCGAGCACAGATACGCAGTATTTT
CASSASTDTQYF
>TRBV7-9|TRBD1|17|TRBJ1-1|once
TGTGCCAGCAGCTTAGCGGGTAGGGGACAGCTGAACACTGAAGCTTTCTTT
CASSLAGRGQLNTEAFF
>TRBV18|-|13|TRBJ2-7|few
TGTGCCAGCTCACGGGGAGTTTGGTACGAGCAGTACTTC
CASSRGVWYEQYF
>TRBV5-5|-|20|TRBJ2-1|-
TGTGCCAGCAGCTTAGTTATGAAGTGGTCGGGGGACCCAACCTACAATGAGCAGTTCTTC
CASSLVMKWSGDPTYNEQFF
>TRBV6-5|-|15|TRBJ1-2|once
TGTGCCAGCAGTTACTCGGGAGCGGCTAACTATGGCTACACCTTC
CASSYSGAANYGYTF
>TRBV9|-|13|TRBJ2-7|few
TGTGCCAGCAGCAGCCGGGACCTTGGCGAGCAGTACTTC
CASSSRDLGEQYF
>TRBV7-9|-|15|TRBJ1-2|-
TGTGCCAGCAGCTCACAGGCGCTCCATAACTATGGCTACACCTTC
CASSSQALHNYGYTF
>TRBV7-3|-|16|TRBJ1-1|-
TGTGCCAGCAGCCCCGGGCGGCAGGGTCGAAGGGCTGAAGCTTTCTTT
CASSPGRQGRRAEAFF
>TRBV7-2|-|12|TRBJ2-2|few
TGTGCCAGCAGCTCAGACACCGGGGAGCTGTTTTTT
CASSSDTGELFF
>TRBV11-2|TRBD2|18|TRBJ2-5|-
TGTGCCAGCACCTTAGAGCTTTCCGGGACTAGCGTGGGGGAGACCCAGTACTTC
CASTLELSGTSVGETQYF
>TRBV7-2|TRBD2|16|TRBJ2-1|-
TGTGCCAGCAGCTTAGCGTGGGACTCGGGGGGCAATGAGCAGTTCTTC
CASSLAWDSGGNEQFF
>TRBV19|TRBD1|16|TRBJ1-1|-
TGTGCCTCCCGGGGGGACAGGGGCGCCCAGAACACTGAAGCTTTCTTT
CASRGDRGAQNTEAFF
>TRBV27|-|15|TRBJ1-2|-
TGTGCCAGCAGTTTAGAGCCGGCGGCTAACTATGGCTACACCTTC
CASSLEPAANYGYTF
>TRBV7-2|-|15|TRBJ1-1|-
TGTGCCAGCAGCTTAGGGGCGGCGATGAACACTGAAGCTTTCTTT
CASSLGAAMNTEAFF
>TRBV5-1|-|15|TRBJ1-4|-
TGCGCCAGCAGCTTGGCACAGTCGGATAATGAAAAACTGTTTTTT
CASSLAQSDNEKLFF
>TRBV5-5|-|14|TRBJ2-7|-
TGTGCCAGCAGCTTGCTACGGCAGGGCTACGAGCAGTACTTC
CASSLLRQGYEQYF
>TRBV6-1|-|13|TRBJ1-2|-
TGTGCCAGCAGTGAAAAATCAGTTTTGGGCTACACCTTC
CASSEKSVLGYTF
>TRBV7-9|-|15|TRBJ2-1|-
TGTGCCAGCAGCTTAATAGGCCGACGGGACAATGAGCAGTTCTTC
CASSLIGRRDNEQFF
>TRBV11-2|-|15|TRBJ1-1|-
TGTGCCAGCAGCTTAGATCAGGTACAGTTGACTGAAGCTTTCTTT
CASSLDQVQLTEAFF
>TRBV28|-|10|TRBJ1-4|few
TGTGCCAGCAGCTCTGGGAAACTGTTTTTT
CASSSGKLFF
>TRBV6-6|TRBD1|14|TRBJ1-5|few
TGTGCCAGCAGCCGGGACAGGGTGGATCAGCCCCAGCATTTT
CASSRDRVDQPQHF
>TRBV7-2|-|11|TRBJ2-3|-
TGTGCCAGCAGTAGAACAGATACGCAGTATTTT
CASSRTDTQYF
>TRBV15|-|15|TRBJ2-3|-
TGTGCCACCAGCAGCCCCGACACGGGCACAGATACGCAGTATTTT
CATSSPDTGTDTQYF
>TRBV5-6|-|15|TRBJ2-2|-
TGTGCCAGCAGCTTGGCTAGTATGGACACCGGGGAGCTGTTTTTT
CASSLASMDTGELFF
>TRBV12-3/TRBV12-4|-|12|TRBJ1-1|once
TGTGCCAGCAGTTTAGACAGGGTTGGAGCTTTCTTT
CASSLDRVGAFF
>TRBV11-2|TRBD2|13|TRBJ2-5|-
TGTGCCAGCAGCCAGTGGACTAGCCAGACCCAGTACTTC
CASSQWTSQTQYF
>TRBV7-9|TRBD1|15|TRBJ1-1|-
TGTGCCAGCAGCCACAGGGGACGGATGAACACTGAAGCTTTCTTT
CASSHRGRMNTEAFF
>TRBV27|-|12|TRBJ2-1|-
TGTGCCAGCAGCGTCATTAACAATGAGCAGTTCTTC
CASSVINNEQFF
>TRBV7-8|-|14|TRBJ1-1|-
TGTGCCAGCAGCCCCTTTAAGCCGAACACTGAAGCTTTCTTT
CASSPFKPNTEAFF
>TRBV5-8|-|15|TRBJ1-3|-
TGTGCCAGCAGCCTACAGGGTGTGGGGTGGAACACCATATATTTT
CASSLQGVGWNTIYF
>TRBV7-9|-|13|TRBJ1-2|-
TGTGCCAGCAGCTTTGAGACGTCGTCTGGCTACACCTTC
CASSFETSSGYTF
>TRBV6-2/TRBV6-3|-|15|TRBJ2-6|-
TGTGCCAGCAGTTCCCGGCCCGGTGGGGCCAACGTCCTGACTTTC
CASSSRPGGANVLTF
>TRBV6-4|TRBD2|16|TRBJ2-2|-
TGTGCCAGCAGTGAGACTAGCGGGACGGGCACCGGGGAGCTGTTTTTT
CASSETSGTGTGELFF
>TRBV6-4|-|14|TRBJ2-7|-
TGTGCCAGCAGTGACGGGGGGGCGGGCTACGAGCAGTACTTC
CASSDGGAGYEQYF
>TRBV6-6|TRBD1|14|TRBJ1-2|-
TGTGCCAGCAGTCCCGGCAGGGGGCCCTATGGCTACACCTTC
CASSPGRGPYGYTF
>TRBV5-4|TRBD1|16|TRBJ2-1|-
TGTGCCAGCAGCCCAGGGGGTAGCGTGGCCTACAATGAGCAGTTCTTC
CASSPGGSVAYNEQFF
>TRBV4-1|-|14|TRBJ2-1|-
TGCGCCAGCAGCCAACCGACCTTCTACAATGAGCAGTTCTTC
CASSQPTFYNEQFF
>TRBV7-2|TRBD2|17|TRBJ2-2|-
TGTGCCAGCAGCTCAGGGCTACTAGCGGGTTGGGTCGGGGAGCTGTTTTTT
CASSSGLLAGWVGELFF
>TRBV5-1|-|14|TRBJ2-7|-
TGCGCCAGCAAACCAATGGGTCTAAACTACGAGCAGTACTTC
CASKPMGLNYEQYF
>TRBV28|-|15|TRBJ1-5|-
TGTGCCAGCAGTTTAGTCCAGGGGACCAATCAGCCCCAGCATTTT
CASSLVQGTNQPQHF
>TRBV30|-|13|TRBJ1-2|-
TGTGCCTGGAGTGTGGCGAGGGGCTATGGCTACACCTTC
CAWSVARGYGYTF
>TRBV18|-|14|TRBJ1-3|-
TGTGCCAGCTCACCAGACAGCTCTGGAAACACCATATATTTT
CASSPDSSGNTIYF
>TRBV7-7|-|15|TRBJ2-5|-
TGTGCTAGCAGCTCCTCATGGGGGGACCAAGAGACCCAGTACTTC
CASSSSWGDQETQYF
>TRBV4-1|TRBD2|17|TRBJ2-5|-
TGCGCCAGCAGCCAAGAGCCCACTAGCGGGAGTGGAGAGACCCAGTACTTC
CASSQEPTSGSGETQYF
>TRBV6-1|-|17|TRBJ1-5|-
TGTGCCAGCAGTGAAGTGGGAGGGGGAAGAGGCAATCAGCCCCAGCATTTT
CASSEVGGGRGNQPQHF
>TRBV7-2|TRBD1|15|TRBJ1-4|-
TGTGCCAGCAGCTTAGGGGGGACAGGGGGTGAAAAACTGTTTTTT
CASSLGGTGGEKLFF
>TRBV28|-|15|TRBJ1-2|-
TGTGCCAGCAGTTTTCGGCGGCTCGCAGGCTATGGCTACACCTTC
CASSFRRLAGYGYTF
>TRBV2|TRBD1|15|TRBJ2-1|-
TGTGCCAGCAGGACAGGGATACAAACCTACAATGAGCAGTTCTTC
CASRTGIQTYNEQFF
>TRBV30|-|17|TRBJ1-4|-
TGTGCCTGGAGTCCTGATGCAGACAGGATCCTGAATGAAAAACTGTTTTTT
CAWSPDADRILNEKLFF
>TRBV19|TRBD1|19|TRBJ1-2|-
TGTGCCAGTAGTATAGATCCGGGTCGACACGGGACAGGGGTTAATGGCTACACCTTC
CASSIDPGRHGTGVNGYTF
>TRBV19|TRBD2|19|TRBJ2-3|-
TGTGCCAGTACCTCATCGGGAGGGAGAGTGGGATCCGGGATTAATACGCAGTATTTT
CASTSSGGRVGSGINTQYF
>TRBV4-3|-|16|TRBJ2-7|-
TGCGCCAGCAGCCAAGATGCAGGACTTCAGACCTACGAGCAGTACTTC
CASSQDAGLQTYEQYF
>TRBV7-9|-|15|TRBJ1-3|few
TGTGCCAGCAGCTTAGCGGGGGGCTCTGGAAACACCATATATTTT
CASSLAGGSGNTIYF
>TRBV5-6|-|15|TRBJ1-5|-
TGTGCCAGCAGCTTGGGGGGTAGGGAGAATCAGCCCCAGCATTTT
CASSLGGRENQPQHF